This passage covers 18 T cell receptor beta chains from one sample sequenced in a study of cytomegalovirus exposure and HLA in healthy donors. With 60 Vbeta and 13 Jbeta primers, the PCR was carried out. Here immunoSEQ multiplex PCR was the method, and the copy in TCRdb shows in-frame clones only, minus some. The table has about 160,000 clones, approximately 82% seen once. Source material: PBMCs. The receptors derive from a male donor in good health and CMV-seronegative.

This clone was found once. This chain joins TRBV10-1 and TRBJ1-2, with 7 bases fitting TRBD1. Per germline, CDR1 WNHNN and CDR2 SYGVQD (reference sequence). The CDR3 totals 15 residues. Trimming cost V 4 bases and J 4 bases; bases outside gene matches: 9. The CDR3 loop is CASSAPGQQSYGYTF. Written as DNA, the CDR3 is TGCGCCAGCAGTGCCCCGGGACAGCAAAGCTATGGCTACACCTTC.

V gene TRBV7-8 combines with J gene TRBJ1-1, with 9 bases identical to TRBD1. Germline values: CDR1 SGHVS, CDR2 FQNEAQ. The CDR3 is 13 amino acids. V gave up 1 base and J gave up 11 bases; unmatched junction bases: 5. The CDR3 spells CASSLDRGRAAFF. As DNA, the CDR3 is TGTGCCAGCAGCTTAGACAGGGGGCGTGCGGCTTTCTTT.

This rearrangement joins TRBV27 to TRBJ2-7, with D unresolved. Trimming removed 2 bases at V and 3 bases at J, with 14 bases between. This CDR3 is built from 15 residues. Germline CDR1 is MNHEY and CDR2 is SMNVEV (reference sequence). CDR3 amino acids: CASSLEASPHYEQYF. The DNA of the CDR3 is TGTGCCAGCAGTTTAGAGGCAAGCCCCCACTACGAGCAGTACTTC.

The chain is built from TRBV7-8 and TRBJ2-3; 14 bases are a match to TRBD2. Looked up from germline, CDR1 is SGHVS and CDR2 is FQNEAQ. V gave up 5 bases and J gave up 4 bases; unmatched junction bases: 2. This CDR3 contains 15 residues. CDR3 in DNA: TGTGCCAGCAGCAAGGGACTAGCGGGGGCAGATACGCAGTATTTT. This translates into CASSKGLAGADTQYF. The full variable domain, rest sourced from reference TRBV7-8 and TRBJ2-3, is GAGVSQSPRYKVAKRGQDVALRCDPISGHVSLFWYQQALGQGPEFLTYFQNEAQLDKSGLPSDRFFAERPEGSVSTLKIQRTQQEDSAVYLCASSKGLAGADTQYFGPGTRLTVL.

DNA for the CDR3: TGTGCCAGCAGCCTAGGTACAGGGGGAGAGACCCAGTACTTC. This sequence encodes CASSLGTGGETQYF. The rearrangement uses TRBV9 and TRBJ2-5; 8 nucleotides match TRBD1. This CDR3 comprises 14 residues. Germline V lookup: CDR1 SGDLS, CDR2 YYNGEE. V was clipped by 4 bases and J by 4 bases; unmatched bases: 6.

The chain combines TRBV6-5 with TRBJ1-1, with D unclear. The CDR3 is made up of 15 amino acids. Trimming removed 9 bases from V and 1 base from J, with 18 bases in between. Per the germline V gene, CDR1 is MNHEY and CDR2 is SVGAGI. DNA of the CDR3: TGTGCCAGTTCCAAGATAGTCCGGGGGAACACTGAAGCTTTCTTT. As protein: CASSKIVRGNTEAFF.

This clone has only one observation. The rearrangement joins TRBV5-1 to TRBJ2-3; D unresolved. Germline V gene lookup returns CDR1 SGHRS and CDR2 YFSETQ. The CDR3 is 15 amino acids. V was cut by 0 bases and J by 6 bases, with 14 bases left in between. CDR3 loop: CASSLVVTGRDTQYF. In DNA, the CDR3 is TGCGCCAGCAGCTTGGTCGTCACGGGTAGGGATACGCAGTATTTT.

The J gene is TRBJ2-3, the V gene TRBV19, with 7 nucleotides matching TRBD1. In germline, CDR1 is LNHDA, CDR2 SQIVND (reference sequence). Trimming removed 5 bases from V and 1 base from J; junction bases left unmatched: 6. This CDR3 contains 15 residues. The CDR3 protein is CASSGRDSRTDTQYF. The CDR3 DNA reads TGTGCCAGTAGTGGCCGGGACAGCCGCACAGATACGCAGTATTTT. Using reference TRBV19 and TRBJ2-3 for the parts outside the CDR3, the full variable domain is DGGITQSPKYLFRKEGQNVTLSCEQNLNHDAMYWYRQDPGQGLRLIYYSQIVNDFQKGDIAEGYSVSREKKESFPLTVTSAQKNPTAFYLCASSGRDSRTDTQYFGPGTRLTVL.

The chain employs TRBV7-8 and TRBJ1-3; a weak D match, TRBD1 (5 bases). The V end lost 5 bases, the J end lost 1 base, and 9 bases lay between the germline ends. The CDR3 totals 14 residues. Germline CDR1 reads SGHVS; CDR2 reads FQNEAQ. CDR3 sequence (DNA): TGTGCCAGCAGCCGAGACAGTTCTGGAAACACCATATATTTT. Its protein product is CASSRDSSGNTIYF.

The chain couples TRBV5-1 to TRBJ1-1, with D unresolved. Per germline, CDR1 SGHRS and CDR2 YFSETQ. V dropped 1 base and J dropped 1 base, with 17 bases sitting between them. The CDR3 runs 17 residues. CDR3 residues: CASSLRMVGRGNTEAFF. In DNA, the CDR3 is TGCGCCAGCAGCTTGAGAATGGTAGGGCGGGGGAACACTGAAGCTTTCTTT.

The CDR3: CASSSKRSSYNEQFF. The CDR3 DNA reads as TGTGCCAGCAGCTCTAAGCGGAGCTCCTACAATGAGCAGTTCTTC. The chain combines TRBV5-4 with TRBJ2-1; maybe TRBD2 (5 bases). V gave up 3 bases and J gave up 0 bases, with 10 bases separating them. The CDR3 length is 15 residues. Germline V gene lookup returns CDR1 SGHNT and CDR2 YYREEE (reference sequence).

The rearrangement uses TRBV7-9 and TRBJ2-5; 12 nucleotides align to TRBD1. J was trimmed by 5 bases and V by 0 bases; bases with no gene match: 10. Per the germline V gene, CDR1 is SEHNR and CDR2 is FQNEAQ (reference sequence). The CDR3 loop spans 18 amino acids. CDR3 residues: CASSLALMGTGGAETQYF. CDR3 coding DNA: TGTGCCAGCAGCTTAGCGCTAATGGGGACAGGGGGCGCGGAGACCCAGTACTTC.

CDR3 region: CASSGQINQPQHF. The CDR3 DNA is TGTGCCAGTAGTGGACAGATCAATCAGCCCCAGCATTTT. This sequence joins TRBV19 and TRBJ1-5; perhaps TRBD1 as D (6 bases). The germline gives CDR1 LNHDA, CDR2 SQIVND (reference sequence). This CDR3 spans 13 amino acids. The ends were cut back, 5 bases at V and 3 bases at J, with 8 bases in the middle.

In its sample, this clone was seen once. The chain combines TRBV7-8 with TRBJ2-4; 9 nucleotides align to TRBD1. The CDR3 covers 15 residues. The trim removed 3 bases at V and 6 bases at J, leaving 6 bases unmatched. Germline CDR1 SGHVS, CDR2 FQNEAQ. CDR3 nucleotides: TGTGCCAGCAGCTTGTACAGGGGGCAAAGAAACATTCAGTACTTC. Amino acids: CASSLYRGQRNIQYF.

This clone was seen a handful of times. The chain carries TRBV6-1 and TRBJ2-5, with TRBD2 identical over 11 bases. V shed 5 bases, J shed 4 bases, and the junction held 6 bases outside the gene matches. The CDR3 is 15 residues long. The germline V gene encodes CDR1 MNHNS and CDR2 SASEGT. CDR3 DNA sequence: TGTGCCAGCAGTCCACAAGGGACTAGCGGAGAGACCCAGTACTTC. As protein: CASSPQGTSGETQYF.

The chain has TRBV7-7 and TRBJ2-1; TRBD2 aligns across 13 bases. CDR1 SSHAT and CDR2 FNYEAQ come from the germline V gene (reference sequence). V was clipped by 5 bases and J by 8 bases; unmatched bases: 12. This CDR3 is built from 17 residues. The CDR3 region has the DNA TGTGCCAGCAGCCTAGGGGCTGGGACTAGCGGGATCTATGAGCAGTTCTTC. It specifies CASSLGAGTSGIYEQFF.

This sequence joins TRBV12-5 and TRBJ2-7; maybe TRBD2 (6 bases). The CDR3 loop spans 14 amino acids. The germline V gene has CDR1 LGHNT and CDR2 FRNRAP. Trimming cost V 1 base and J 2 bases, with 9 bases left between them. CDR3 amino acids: CASGLGWEAYEQYF. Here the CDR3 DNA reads TGTGCTAGTGGTTTGGGGTGGGAGGCCTACGAGCAGTACTTC. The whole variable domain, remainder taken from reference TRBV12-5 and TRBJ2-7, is DARVTQTPRHKVTEMGQEVTMRCQPILGHNTVFWYRQTMMQGLELLAYFRNRAPLDDSGMPKDRFSAEMPDATLATLKIQPSEPRDSAVYFCASGLGWEAYEQYFGPGTRLTVT.

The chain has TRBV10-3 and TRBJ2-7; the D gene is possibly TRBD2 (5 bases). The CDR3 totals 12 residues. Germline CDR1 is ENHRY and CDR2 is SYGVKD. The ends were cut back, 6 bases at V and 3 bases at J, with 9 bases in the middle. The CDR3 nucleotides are TGTGCCATCAGCGGGGATTTCTACGAGCAGTACTTC. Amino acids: CAISGDFYEQYF.